One sample yielded the 5 T cell receptor beta chains listed below, sequenced in a study of T-cell reconstitution after alpha-beta-depleted transplantation in children. Molecular barcoding with unique molecular identifiers was used for the TCRbeta library. TCRdb processed the PCR reads anew with MiXCR; each CDR3 protein has one entry. Of 150,000 to 200,000 distinct CDR3 sequences in the sample, over 8.5% were seen once. Sequenced here: PBMCs, sampled before TCRalphabeta/CD19-depleted stem cell transplant. The receptors come from a boy between 2 and 10 years old with acute myeloid leukemia, due to receive a stem cell transplant.

Worth noting for this clonotype: This clone may be a read error of a much larger clone one base away. V usage is TRBV20-1 and J usage is TRBJ1-1, with D hard to call. This CDR3 has 13 residues. The V gene's germline CDR1 is DFQATT and CDR2 SNEGSKA (reference sequence). CDR3 DNA sequence: TGCAGTGCTAGACCAGGAGAGAACACTGAAACTTTCTTT. Its translation is CSARPGENTETFF.

This clonotype has at least ten counts. The V and J genes are TRBV5-1 and TRBJ2-7, with D possibly being TRBD1 (6 bases). Germline V lookup: CDR1 SGHRS, CDR2 YFSETQ. CDR3 length: 13 residues. V lost 4 bases and J lost 4, with 12 bases in between. The CDR3 sequence is CASSLQQGYEQYF. Here the CDR3 DNA reads TGCGCCAGCAGCCTGCAACAGGGATACGAGCAGTACTTC.

This clonotype was counted at least ten times. The rearrangement joins TRBV7-2 to TRBJ1-6; D unresolved. This CDR3 is 13 amino acids long. Germline V gene data show CDR1 as SGHTA and CDR2 as FQGNSA. The V end was cut by 3 bases, the J end by 8 bases, with 8 bases between. The CDR3 DNA reads as TGTGCCAGCAGCTTGGGGTGGGATTCACCCCTCCACTTT. Translated, it gives CASSLGWDSPLHF.

There are many counts of this clonotype. The genes are TRBV3-1 and TRBJ2-3, with D perhaps TRBD1 (6 bases). The length of the CDR3 is 15 residues. Germline lookup yields CDR1 LGHDT and CDR2 YNNKEL (reference sequence). The V end was cut by 4 bases, the J end by 2 bases, with 13 bases between. The CDR3 here is CASSRAGDVTDTQYF. The CDR3 DNA reads TGTGCCAGCAGCCGCGCAGGGGATGTCACAGATACGCAGTATTTT.

This clonotype was recorded many times. The rearrangement joins TRBV5-6 to TRBJ2-7; 10 nucleotides match TRBD1. Germline CDR1 is SGHDT and CDR2 is YYEEEE. CDR3 length: 13 residues. The trim removed 3 bases at V and 7 bases at J, leaving 4 bases unmatched. The CDR3 spells CASSWDRGSEQYV. The CDR3 bases are TGTGCCAGCAGCTGGGACAGGGGAAGTGAGCAGTACGTC.